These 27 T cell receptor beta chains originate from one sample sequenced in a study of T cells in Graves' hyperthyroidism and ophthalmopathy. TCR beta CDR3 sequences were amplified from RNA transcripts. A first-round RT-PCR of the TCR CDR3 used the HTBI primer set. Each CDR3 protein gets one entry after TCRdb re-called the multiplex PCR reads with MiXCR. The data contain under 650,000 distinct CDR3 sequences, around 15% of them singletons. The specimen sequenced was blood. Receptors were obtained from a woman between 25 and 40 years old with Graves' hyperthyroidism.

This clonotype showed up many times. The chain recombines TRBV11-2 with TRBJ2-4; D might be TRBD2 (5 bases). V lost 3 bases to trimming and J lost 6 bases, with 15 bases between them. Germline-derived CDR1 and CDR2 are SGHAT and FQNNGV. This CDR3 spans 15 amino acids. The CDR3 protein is CASSFGYGLSNIQYF. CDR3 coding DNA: TGTGCCAGCAGCTTTGGCTACGGACTCTCAAACATTCAGTACTTC.

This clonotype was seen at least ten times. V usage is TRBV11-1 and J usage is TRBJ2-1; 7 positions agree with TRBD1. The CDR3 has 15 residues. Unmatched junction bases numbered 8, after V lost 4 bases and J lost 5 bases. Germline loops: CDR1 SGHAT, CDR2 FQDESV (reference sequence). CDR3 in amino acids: CASSSWTGPNNEQFF. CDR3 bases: TGTGCCAGCAGCTCGTGGACAGGTCCGAACAATGAGCAGTTCTTC.

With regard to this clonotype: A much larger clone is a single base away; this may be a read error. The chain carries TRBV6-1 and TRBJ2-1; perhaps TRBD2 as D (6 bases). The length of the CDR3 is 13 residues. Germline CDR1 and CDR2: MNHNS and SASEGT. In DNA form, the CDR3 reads TGTGCCAGCGGCCGGGACTCGCGCAATGGGCAGTTCTTC. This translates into CASGRDSRNGQFF.

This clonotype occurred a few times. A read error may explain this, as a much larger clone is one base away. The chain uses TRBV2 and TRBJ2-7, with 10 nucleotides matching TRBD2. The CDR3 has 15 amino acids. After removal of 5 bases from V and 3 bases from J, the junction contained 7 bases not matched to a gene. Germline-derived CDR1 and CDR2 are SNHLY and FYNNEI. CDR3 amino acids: CASSYLAGEDYEQYF. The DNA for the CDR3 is TGTGCCAGCAGTTACCTAGCGGGGGAAGACTACGAGCAGTACTTC.

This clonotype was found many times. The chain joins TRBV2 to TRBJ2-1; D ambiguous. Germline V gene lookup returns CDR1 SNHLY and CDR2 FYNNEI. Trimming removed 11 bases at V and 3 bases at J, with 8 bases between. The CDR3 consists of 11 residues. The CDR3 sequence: CAHPGYNEQFF. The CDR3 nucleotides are TGTGCCCACCCAGGCTACAATGAGCAGTTCTTC.

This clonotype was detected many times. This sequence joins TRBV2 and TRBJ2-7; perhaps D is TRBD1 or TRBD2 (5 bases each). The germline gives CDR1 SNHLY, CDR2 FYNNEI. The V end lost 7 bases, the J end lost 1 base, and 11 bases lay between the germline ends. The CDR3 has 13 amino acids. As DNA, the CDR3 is TGTGCCAGCAAGAGGGGAGAGTCCTACGAGCAGTACTTC. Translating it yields CASKRGESYEQYF.

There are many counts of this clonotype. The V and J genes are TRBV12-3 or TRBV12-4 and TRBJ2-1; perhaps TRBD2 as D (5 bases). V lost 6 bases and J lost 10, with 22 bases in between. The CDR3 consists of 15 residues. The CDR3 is CASSDSRGPRLEQFF. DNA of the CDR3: TGTGCCAGCAGCGATTCAAGAGGCCCGAGACTAGAGCAGTTCTTC.

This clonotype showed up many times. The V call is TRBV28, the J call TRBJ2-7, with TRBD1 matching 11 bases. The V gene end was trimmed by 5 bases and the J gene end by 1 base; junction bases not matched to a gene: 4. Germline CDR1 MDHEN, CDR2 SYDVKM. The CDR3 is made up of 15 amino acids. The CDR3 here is CASSAGTGGSYEQYF. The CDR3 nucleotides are TGTGCCAGCAGTGCCGGGACAGGGGGATCCTACGAGCAGTACTTC.

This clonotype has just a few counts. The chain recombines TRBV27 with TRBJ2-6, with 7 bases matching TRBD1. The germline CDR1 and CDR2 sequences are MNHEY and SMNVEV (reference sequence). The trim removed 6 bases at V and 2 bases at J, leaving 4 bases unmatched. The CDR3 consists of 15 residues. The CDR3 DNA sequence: TGTGCCAGCAGGACTACAGGGGCTGGGGCCAACGTCCTGACTTTC. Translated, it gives CASRTTGAGANVLTF.

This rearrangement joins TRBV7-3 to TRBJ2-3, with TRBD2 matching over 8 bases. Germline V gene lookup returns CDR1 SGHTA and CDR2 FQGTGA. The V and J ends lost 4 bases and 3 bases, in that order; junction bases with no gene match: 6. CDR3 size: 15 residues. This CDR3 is CASSSAGAATDTQYF. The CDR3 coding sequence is TGTGCCAGCAGCTCAGCGGGAGCTGCGACAGATACGCAGTATTTT.

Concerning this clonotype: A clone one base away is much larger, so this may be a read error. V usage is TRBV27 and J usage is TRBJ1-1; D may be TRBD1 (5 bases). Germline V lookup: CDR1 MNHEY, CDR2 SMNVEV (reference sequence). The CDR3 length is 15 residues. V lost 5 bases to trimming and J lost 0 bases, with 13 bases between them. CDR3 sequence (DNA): TGTGCCAGCAGTAATGGCAGGGTTTTGAACACTGAAGCTTTCTTT. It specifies CASSNGRVLNTEAFF.

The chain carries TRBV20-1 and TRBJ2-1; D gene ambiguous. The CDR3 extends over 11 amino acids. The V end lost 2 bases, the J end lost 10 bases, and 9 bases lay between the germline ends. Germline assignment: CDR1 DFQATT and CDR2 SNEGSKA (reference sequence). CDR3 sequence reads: CSARSGGEQFF. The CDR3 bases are TGCAGTGCTAGATCGGGTGGGGAGCAGTTCTTC.

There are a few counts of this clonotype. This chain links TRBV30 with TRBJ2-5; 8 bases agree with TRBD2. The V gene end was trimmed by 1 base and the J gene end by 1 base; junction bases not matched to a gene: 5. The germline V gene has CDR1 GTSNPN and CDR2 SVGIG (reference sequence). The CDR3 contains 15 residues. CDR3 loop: CAWSGNSGTQETQYF. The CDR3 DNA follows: TGTGCCTGGAGTGGGAATAGCGGGACCCAAGAGACCCAGTACTTC.

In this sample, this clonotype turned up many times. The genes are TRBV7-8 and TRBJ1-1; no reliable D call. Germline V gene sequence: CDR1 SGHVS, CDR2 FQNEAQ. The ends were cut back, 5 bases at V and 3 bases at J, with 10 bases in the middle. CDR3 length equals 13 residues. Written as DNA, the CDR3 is TGTGCCAGCAGCCATCCCCCGGACACTGAAGCTTTCTTT. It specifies CASSHPPDTEAFF.

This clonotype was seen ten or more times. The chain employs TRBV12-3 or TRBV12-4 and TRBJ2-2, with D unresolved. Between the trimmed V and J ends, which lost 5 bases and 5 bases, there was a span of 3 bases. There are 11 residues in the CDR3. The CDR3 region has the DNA TGTGCCAGCAGTACGACCGGGGAGCTGTTTTTT. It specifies CASSTTGELFF.

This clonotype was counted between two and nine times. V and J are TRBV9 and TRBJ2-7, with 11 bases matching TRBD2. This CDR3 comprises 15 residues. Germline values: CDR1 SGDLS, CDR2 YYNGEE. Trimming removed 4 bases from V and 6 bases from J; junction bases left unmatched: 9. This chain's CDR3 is CASSRTSGRAGEQYF. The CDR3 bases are TGTGCCAGCAGCCGGACTAGCGGGCGGGCCGGCGAGCAGTACTTC.

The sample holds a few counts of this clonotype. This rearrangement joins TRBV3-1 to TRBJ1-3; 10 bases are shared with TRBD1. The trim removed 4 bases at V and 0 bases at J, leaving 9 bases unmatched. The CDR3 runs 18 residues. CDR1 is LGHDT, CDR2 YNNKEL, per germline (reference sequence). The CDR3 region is CASSLRDRGLSSGNTIYF. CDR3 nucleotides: TGTGCCAGCAGCCTAAGGGACAGGGGCCTCTCCTCTGGAAACACCATATATTTT.

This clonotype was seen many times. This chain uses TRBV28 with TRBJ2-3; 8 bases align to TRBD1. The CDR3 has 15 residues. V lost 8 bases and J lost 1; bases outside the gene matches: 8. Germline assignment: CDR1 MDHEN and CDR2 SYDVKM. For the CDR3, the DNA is TGTGCCAGCGCTGGACAGGGAGGAGGCACAGATACGCAGTATTTT. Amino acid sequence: CASAGQGGGTDTQYF.

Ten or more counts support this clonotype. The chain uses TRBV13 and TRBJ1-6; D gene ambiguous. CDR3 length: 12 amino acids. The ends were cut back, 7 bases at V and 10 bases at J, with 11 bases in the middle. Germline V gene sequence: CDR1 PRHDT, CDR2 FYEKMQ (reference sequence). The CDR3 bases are TGTGCCAGCAAGAGGGAATCCTCACCCCTCCACTTT. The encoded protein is CASKRESSPLHF. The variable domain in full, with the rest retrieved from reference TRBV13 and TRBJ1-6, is AAGVIQSPRHLIKEKRETATLKCYPIPRHDTVYWYQQGPGQDPQFLISFYEKMQSDKGSIPDRFSAQQFSDYHSELNMSSLELGDSALYFCASKRESSPLHFGNGTRLTVT.

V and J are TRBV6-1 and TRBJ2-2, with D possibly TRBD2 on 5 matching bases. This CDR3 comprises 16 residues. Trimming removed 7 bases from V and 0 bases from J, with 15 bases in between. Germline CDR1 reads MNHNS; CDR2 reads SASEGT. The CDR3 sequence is CASTTGIVANTGELFF. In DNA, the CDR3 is TGTGCCAGCACGACGGGAATTGTGGCGAACACCGGGGAGCTGTTTTTT.

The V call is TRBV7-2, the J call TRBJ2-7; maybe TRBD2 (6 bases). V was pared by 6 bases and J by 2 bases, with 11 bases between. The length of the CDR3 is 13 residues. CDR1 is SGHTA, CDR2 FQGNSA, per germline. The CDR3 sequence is CASRLSGAYEQYF. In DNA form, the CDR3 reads TGTGCCAGCAGACTCTCGGGGGCCTACGAGCAGTACTTC.

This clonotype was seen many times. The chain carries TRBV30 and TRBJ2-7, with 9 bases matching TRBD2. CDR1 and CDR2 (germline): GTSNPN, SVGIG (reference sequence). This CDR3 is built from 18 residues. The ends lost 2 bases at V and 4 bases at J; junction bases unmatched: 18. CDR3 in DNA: TGTGCCTGGAGTTCAAGCCGGCGGGAGGGACTGACCTCATACGAGCAGTACTTC. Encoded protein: CAWSSSRREGLTSYEQYF.

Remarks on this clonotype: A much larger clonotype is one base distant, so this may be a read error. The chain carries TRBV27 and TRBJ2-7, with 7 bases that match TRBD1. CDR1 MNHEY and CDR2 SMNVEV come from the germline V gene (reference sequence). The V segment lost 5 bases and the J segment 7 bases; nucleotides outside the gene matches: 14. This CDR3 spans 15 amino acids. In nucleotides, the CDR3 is TGTGCCAGCAGTGATCCGACCGGGACAGTCGGAGAGCAGTACTTC. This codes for CASSDPTGTVGEQYF.

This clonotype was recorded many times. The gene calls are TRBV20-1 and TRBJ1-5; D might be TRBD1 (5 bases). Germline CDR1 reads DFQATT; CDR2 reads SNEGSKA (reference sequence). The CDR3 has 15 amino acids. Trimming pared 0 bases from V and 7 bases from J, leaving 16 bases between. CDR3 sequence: CSARDFGGVRQPQHF. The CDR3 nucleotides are TGCAGTGCTAGAGATTTTGGAGGGGTAAGGCAGCCCCAGCATTTT.

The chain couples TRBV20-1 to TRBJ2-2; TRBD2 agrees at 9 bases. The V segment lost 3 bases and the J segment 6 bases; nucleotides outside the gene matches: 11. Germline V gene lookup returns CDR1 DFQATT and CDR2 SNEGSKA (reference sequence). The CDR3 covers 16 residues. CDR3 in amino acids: CSARGPNSGSSGELFF. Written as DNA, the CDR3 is TGCAGTGCTAGGGGGCCCAATAGCGGGAGCTCCGGGGAGCTGTTTTTT.

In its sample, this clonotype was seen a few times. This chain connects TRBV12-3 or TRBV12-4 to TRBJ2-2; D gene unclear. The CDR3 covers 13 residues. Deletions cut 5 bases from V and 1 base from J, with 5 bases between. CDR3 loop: CASSLWNTGELFF. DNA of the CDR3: TGTGCCAGCAGTCTGTGGAACACCGGGGAGCTGTTTTTT.

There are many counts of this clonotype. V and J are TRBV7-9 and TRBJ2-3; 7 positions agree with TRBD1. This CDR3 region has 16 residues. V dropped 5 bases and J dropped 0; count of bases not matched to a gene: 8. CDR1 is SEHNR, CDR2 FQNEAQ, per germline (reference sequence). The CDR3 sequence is CASSPTSTGSTDTQYF. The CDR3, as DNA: TGTGCCAGCAGCCCGACTTCGACAGGGAGCACAGATACGCAGTATTTT.